Reported below is one T cell receptor (beta chain). Assay: immunoSEQ multiplex PCR; the TCRdb copy retains only in-frame clones and omits some. The data hold tens of thousands of clones, with over 75% observed a single time. This entry comes from a study of T cell changes during pregnancy in multiple sclerosis. V shed 6 bases and J shed 2 bases, with 13 bases lying between them. The germline V gene has CDR1 LGHNT and CDR2 FRNRAP. The CDR3 totals 14 residues. The rearrangement joins TRBV12-5 to TRBJ2-5, with D perhaps TRBD1 (5 bases). Here the sequenced sample was CD8+ T cells from peripheral blood mononuclear cells, taken before pregnancy. The sequence came from a female donor with multiple sclerosis, enrolled in a pregnancy study. The CDR3 nucleotides are TGTGCTAGTGGCCTGTCCAGGGAACAAGAGACCCAGTACTTC. This translates into CASGLSREQETQYF. Filled out from reference TRBV12-5 and TRBJ2-5, the complete variable domain reads DARVTQTPRHKVTEMGQEVTMRCQPILGHNTVFWYRQTMMQGLELLAYFRNRAPLDDSGMPKDRFSAEMPDATLATLKIQPSEPRDSAVYFCASGLSREQETQYFGPGTRLLVL.